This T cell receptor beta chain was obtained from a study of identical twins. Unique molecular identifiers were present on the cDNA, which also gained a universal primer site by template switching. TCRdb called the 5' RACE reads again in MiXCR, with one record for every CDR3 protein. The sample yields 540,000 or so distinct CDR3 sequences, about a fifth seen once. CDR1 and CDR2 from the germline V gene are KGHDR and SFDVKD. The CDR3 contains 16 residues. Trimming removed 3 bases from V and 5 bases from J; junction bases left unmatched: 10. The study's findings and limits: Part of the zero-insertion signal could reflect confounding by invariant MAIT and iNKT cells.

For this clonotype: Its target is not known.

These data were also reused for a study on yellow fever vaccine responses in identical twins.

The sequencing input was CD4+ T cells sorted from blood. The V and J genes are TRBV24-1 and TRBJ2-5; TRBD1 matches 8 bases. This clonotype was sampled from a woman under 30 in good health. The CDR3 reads CATSDTGTGPGETQYF. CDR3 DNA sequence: TGTGCCACCAGTGATACCGGGACAGGTCCGGGTGAGACCCAGTACTTC.